This is a list of T cell receptor beta chains from one sample in a study of cytomegalovirus exposure and HLA in healthy donors. The data were produced by immunoSEQ multiplex PCR, yet TCRdb's version contains in-frame clones alone and is incomplete. The sample shows about 190,000 clones, over 70% of them seen only once. The specimen sequenced was PBMCs. The receptors here all came from a woman aged 18 to 35 in good health and CMV-seronegative. The CDR3 runs from the conserved cysteine through the conserved F or W. A D gene is named only where the DNA matches it firmly. Only some rows state a clone size, as once, few, many or a class for expanded clones.

J gene: TRBJ1-1; D gene: .; V gene: TRBV7-2; clone size: .; CDR3 protein: CASSFLSMNTEAFF; CDR3 DNA: TGTGCCAGCAGCTTCTTATCTATGAACACTGAAGCTTTCTTT
J gene: TRBJ2-2; D gene: TRBD2; V gene: TRBV5-1; clone size: once; CDR3 protein: CASSSHRGRGNTGELFF; CDR3 DNA: TGCGCCAGCAGCTCCCATCGGGGGAGGGGGAACACCGGGGAGCTGTTTTTT
J gene: TRBJ2-7; D gene: TRBD1; V gene: TRBV27; clone size: .; CDR3 protein: CASSLISTTGHSYEQYF; CDR3 DNA: TGTGCCAGCAGTTTAATATCGACGACAGGGCACTCCTACGAGCAGTACTTC
J gene: TRBJ2-3; D gene: .; V gene: TRBV5-1; clone size: .; CDR3 protein: CASSLSRGRTDTQYF; CDR3 DNA: TGCGCCAGCAGCTTGTCGCGGGGCCGCACAGATACGCAGTATTTT
J gene: TRBJ1-4; D gene: TRBD1; V gene: TRBV4-1; clone size: .; CDR3 protein: CASSRDRGQEKLFF; CDR3 DNA: TGCGCCAGCAGTCGGGACAGGGGGCAAGAAAAACTGTTTTTT
J gene: TRBJ1-1; D gene: TRBD1; V gene: TRBV28; clone size: .; CDR3 protein: CASSPNRGRRTEAFF; CDR3 DNA: TGTGCCAGCAGTCCCAACAGGGGGCGTCGCACTGAAGCTTTCTTT
J gene: TRBJ2-3; D gene: TRBD1; V gene: TRBV5-1; clone size: .; CDR3 protein: CASSSQQGVRTDTQYF; CDR3 DNA: TGCGCCAGCAGCTCACAACAGGGGGTAAGGACAGATACGCAGTATTTT
J gene: TRBJ2-4; D gene: TRBD1; V gene: TRBV5-4; clone size: once; CDR3 protein: CATTGGVAKNIQYF; CDR3 DNA: TGTGCCACTACAGGGGGAGTAGCCAAAAACATTCAGTACTTC
J gene: TRBJ2-5; D gene: TRBD1; V gene: TRBV4-1; clone size: once; CDR3 protein: CASSHLPGQGGETQYF; CDR3 DNA: TGCGCCAGCAGCCATTTGCCGGGACAGGGTGGAGAGACCCAGTACTTC
J gene: TRBJ1-3; D gene: TRBD1; V gene: TRBV19; clone size: .; CDR3 protein: CASSIRTGGSGNTIYF; CDR3 DNA: TGTGCCAGTAGTATTCGGACAGGGGGCTCTGGAAACACCATATATTTT
J gene: TRBJ2-1; D gene: TRBD2; V gene: TRBV5-1; clone size: .; CDR3 protein: CASSLIAGGTSPAQFF; CDR3 DNA: TGCGCCAGCAGCTTGATCGCGGGAGGTACATCGCCCGCGCAGTTCTTC
J gene: TRBJ2-2; D gene: .; V gene: TRBV7-3; clone size: once; CDR3 protein: CASSPKGTGVNTGELFF; CDR3 DNA: TGTGCCAGCAGCCCTAAAGGGACGGGAGTTAACACCGGGGAGCTGTTTTTT
J gene: TRBJ2-2; D gene: TRBD1; V gene: TRBV30; clone size: .; CDR3 protein: CAWSRPGGNTGELFF; CDR3 DNA: TGTGCCTGGAGTAGACCAGGGGGGAACACCGGGGAGCTGTTTTTT
J gene: TRBJ2-1; D gene: .; V gene: TRBV10-1; clone size: .; CDR3 protein: CASSDRLPGFNEQFF; CDR3 DNA: TGCGCCAGTTCAGACAGGCTACCGGGATTCAATGAGCAGTTCTTC
J gene: TRBJ1-6; D gene: .; V gene: TRBV5-6; clone size: once; CDR3 protein: CASSLTGPNSPLHF; CDR3 DNA: TGTGCCAGCAGCCTGACAGGACCCAATTCACCCCTCCACTTT
J gene: TRBJ2-5; D gene: TRBD2; V gene: TRBV27; clone size: .; CDR3 protein: CASRPNSAGPQETQYF; CDR3 DNA: TGTGCCAGCAGACCGAATTCAGCGGGACCCCAAGAGACCCAGTACTTC
J gene: TRBJ1-1; D gene: .; V gene: TRBV11-2; clone size: .; CDR3 protein: CASSLGTENTEAFF; CDR3 DNA: TGTGCCAGCAGCTTAGGGACAGAGAACACTGAAGCTTTCTTT
J gene: TRBJ2-1; D gene: TRBD2; V gene: TRBV5-1; clone size: .; CDR3 protein: CASSSDGTSGVNEQFF; CDR3 DNA: TGCGCCAGCAGCTCGGACGGGACTAGCGGGGTCAATGAGCAGTTCTTC
J gene: TRBJ2-1; D gene: TRBD2; V gene: TRBV9; clone size: .; CDR3 protein: CASSVGTSGSDEQFF; CDR3 DNA: TGTGCCAGCAGCGTAGGGACTAGCGGGAGTGATGAGCAGTTCTTC
J gene: TRBJ1-2; D gene: .; V gene: TRBV5-1; clone size: once; CDR3 protein: CASSLASGELEGYTF; CDR3 DNA: TGCGCCAGCAGCTTGGCCTCGGGGGAGCTCGAAGGCTACACCTTC
J gene: TRBJ2-7; D gene: TRBD1; V gene: TRBV14; clone size: .; CDR3 protein: CASSQESQGASEQYF; CDR3 DNA: TGTGCCAGCAGCCAAGAGTCACAGGGGGCAAGCGAGCAGTACTTC
J gene: TRBJ1-4; D gene: .; V gene: TRBV6-6; clone size: .; CDR3 protein: CASSQTGATNEKLFF; CDR3 DNA: TGTGCCAGCAGTCAAACGGGGGCAACTAATGAAAAACTGTTTTTT
J gene: TRBJ2-1; D gene: TRBD2; V gene: TRBV6-1; clone size: .; CDR3 protein: CASSDLAGDPNNEQFF; CDR3 DNA: TGTGCCAGCAGTGATTTAGCGGGAGACCCAAACAATGAGCAGTTCTTC
J gene: TRBJ2-7; D gene: .; V gene: TRBV6-6; clone size: .; CDR3 protein: CASSPRGGEAPYEQYF; CDR3 DNA: TGTGCCAGCAGCCCTCGGGGCGGGGAGGCCCCCTACGAGCAGTACTTC
J gene: TRBJ2-7; D gene: .; V gene: TRBV5-4; clone size: .; CDR3 protein: CASSFGGLGGEQYF; CDR3 DNA: TGTGCCAGCAGCTTCGGGGGGCTCGGCGGCGAGCAGTACTTC
J gene: TRBJ1-2; D gene: TRBD1; V gene: TRBV10-3; clone size: .; CDR3 protein: CAISGTGGYTF; CDR3 DNA: TGTGCCATCAGTGGGACAGGAGGCTACACCTTC
J gene: TRBJ1-5; D gene: TRBD1; V gene: TRBV5-8; clone size: once; CDR3 protein: CASSASRGRNNQPQHF; CDR3 DNA: TGTGCCAGCAGCGCAAGCAGGGGGCGGAACAATCAGCCCCAGCATTTT
J gene: TRBJ1-2; D gene: TRBD1; V gene: TRBV18; clone size: .; CDR3 protein: CASSPGTGHYGYTF; CDR3 DNA: TGTGCCAGCTCACCCGGGACAGGGCACTATGGCTACACCTTC